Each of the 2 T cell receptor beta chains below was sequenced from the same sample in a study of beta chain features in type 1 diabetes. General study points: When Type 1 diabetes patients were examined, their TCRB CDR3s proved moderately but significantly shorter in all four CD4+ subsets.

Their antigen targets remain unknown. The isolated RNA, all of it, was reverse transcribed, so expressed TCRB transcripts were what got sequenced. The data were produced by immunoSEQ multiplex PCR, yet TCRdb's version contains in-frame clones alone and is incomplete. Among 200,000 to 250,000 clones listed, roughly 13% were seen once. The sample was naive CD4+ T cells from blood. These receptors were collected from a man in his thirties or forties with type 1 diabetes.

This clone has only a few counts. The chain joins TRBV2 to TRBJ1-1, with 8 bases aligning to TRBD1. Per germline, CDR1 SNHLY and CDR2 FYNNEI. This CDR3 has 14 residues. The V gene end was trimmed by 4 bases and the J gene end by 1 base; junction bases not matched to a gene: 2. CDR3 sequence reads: CASSGDRGNTEAFF. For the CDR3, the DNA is TGTGCCAGCAGTGGAGACAGGGGGAACACTGAAGCTTTCTTT.

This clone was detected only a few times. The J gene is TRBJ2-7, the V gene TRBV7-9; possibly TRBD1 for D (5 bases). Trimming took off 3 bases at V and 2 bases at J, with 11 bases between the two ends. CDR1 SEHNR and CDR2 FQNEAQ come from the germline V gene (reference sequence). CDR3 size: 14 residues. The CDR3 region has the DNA TGTGCCAGCAGCTTGGAAAGGGGCCCCTACGAGCAGTACTTC. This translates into CASSLERGPYEQYF. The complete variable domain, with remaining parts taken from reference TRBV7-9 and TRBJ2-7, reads DTGVSQNPRHKITKRGQNVTFRCDPISEHNRLYWYRQTLGQGPEFLTYFQNEAQLEKSRLLSDRFSAERPKGSFSTLEIQRTEQGDSAMYLCASSLERGPYEQYFGPGTRLTVT.